This T cell receptor beta chain appears in the sequencing data of a study of vaccination and CD4 T cells after COVID-19. For the study at large: Nasal swab PCR detected SARS-CoV-2 in convalescent patients, who comprised about nine mild cases and one severe case. Median time from second vaccine dose to sampling was 72 days (14 to 241). General study points: A nonsignificant rise from about 20 to 38 was seen in the median number of SARS-CoV-2-reactive clonotypes.

Remarks on this clonotype: Its antigen is not known.

Germline V lookup: CDR1 MDHEN, CDR2 SYDVKM. CDR3 length equals 16 residues. V lost 3 bases, J lost 4 bases, and 18 bases lay in between. TCRdb reprocessed the PCR reads with MiXCR, giving one entry per CDR3 protein. The table records just over 20,000 distinct CDR3 sequences, about 60% of them present only once. The V gene is TRBV28, the J gene TRBJ1-2, with D perhaps matching TRBD1 (5 bases). The receptor was isolated from a human donor who had recovered from COVID-19. The source was CD4+ T cells from blood, collected before SARS-CoV-2 vaccination. The chain's CDR3 is CASSFSTSRGRYGYTF. The CDR3 DNA sequence: TGTGCCAGCAGTTTCTCCACCTCCCGGGGCCGCTATGGCTACACCTTC.